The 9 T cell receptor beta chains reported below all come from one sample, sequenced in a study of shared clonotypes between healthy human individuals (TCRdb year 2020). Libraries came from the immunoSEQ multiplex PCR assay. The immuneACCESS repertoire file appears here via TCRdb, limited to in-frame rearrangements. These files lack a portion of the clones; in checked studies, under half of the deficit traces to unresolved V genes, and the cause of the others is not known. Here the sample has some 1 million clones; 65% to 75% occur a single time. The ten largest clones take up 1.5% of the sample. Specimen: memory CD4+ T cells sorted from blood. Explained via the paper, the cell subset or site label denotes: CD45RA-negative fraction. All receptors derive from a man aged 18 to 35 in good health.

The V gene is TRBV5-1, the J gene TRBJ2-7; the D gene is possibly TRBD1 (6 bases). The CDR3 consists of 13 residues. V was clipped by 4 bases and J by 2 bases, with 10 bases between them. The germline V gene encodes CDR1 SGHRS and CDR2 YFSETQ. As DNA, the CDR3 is TGCGCCAGCAGCCAGACAGGTACCTACGAGCAGTACTTC. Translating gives CASSQTGTYEQYF.

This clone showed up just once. Written as DNA, the CDR3 is TGTGCCAGCAGCTACACGGACAAAACCTACGAGCAGTACTTC. This encodes CASSYTDKTYEQYF. The V gene is TRBV11-2, the J gene TRBJ2-7, with a tentative D call TRBD1 (5 bases). Trimming stripped 4 bases from V and 2 bases from J, with 12 bases between. The CDR3 is 14 amino acids. The germline V gene encodes CDR1 SGHAT and CDR2 FQNNGV. Variable domain in full (rest from reference TRBV11-2 and TRBJ2-7): EAGVAQSPRYKIIEKRQSVAFWCNPISGHATLYWYQQILGQGPKLLIQFQNNGVVDDSQLPKDRFSAERLKGVDSTLKIQPAKLEDSAVYLCASSYTDKTYEQYFGPGTRLTVT.

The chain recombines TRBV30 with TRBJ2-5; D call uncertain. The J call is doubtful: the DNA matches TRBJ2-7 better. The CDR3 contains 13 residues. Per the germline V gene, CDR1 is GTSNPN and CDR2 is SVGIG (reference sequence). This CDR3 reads CAWSRNPTYEQYF. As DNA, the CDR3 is TGTGCCTGGAGTAGGAATCCCACCTACGAGCAGTACTTC.

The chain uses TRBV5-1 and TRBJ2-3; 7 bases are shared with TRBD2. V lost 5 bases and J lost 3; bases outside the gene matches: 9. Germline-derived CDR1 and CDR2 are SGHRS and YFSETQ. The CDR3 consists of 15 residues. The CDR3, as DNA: TGCGCCAGCAGTCAGAGCGGGGCCGGGACAGATACGCAGTATTTT. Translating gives CASSQSGAGTDTQYF. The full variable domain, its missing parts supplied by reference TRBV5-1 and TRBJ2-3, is KAGVTQTPRYLIKTRGQQVTLSCSPISGHRSVSWYQQTPGQGLQFLFEYFSETQRNKGNFPGRFSGRQFSNSRSEMNVSTLELGDSALYLCASSQSGAGTDTQYFGPGTRLTVL.

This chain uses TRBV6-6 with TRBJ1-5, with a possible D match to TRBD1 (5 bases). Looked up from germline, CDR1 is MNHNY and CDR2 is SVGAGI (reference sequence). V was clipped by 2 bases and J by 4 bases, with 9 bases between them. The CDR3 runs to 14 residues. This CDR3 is CASSYRAGNQPQHF. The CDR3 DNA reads TGTGCCAGCAGTTACAGGGCAGGGAATCAGCCCCAGCATTTT.

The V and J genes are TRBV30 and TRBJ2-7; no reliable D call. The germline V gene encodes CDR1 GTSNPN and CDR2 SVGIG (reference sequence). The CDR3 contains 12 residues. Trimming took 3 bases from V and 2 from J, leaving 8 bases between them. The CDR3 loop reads CAWRPTPYEQYF. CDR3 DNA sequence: TGTGCCTGGAGACCTACGCCCTACGAGCAGTACTTC.

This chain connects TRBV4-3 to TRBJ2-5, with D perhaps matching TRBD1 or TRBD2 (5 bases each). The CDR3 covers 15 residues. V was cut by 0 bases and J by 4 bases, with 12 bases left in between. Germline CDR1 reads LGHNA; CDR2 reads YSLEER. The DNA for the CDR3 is TGCGCCAGCAGCCAAGATTGGGGGTCAGGAGAGACCCAGTACTTC. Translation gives CASSQDWGSGETQYF.

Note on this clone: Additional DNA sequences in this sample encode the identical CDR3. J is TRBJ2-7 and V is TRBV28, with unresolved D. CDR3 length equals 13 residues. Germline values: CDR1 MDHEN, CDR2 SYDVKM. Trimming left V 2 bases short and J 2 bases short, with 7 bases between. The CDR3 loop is CASSLGITYEQYF. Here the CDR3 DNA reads TGTGCCAGCAGTTTAGGGATTACCTACGAGCAGTACTTC.

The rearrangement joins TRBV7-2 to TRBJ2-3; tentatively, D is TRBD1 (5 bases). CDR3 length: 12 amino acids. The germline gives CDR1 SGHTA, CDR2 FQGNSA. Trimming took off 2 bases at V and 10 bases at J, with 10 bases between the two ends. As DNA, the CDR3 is TGTGCCAGCAGCTTAAGGGCAGGGCCGCAGTATTTT. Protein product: CASSLRAGPQYF.